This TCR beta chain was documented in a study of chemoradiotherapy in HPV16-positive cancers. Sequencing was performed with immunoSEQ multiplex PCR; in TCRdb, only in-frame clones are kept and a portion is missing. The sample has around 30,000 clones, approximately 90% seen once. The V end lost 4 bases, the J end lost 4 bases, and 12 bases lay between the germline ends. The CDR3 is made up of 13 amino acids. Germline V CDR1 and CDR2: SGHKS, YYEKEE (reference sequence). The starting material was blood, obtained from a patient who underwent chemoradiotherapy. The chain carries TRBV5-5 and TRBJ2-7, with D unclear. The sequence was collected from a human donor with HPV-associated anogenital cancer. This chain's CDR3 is CASSTALGYEQYF. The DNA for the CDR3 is TGTGCCAGCAGCACTGCCCTGGGGTACGAGCAGTACTTC.